This entry concerns a single T cell receptor beta chain. The antigen is undetermined. This entry comes from a study of monozygotic twins with inflammatory bowel disease. General study points: IBD patients displayed reduced TCRbeta diversity (inverse Simpson) when set against healthy co-twins.

Across eight separate reactions for each sample, cDNA was made. Using the 5' RACE reads, TCRdb records one entry per CDR3 protein without DNA. The listing contains approximately 160,000 distinct CDR3 sequences. This CDR3 has 16 residues. Germline-derived CDR1 and CDR2 are MGHRA and YSYEKL. Input material: blood. This clonotype was obtained from a human donor with ulcerative colitis or Crohn's disease, or a healthy co-twin of an affected twin (not recorded which). The chain uses TRBV4-1 and TRBJ2-5; the TRBD1 assignment by TCRdb is unverifiable without DNA. The CDR3: CASSRTLGQGFETQYF.